This section outlines one T cell receptor (beta chain) sequence together with its context. This clone's antigen is unknown. No qualities accompany the bases; no much larger clone lies one base away. Trimming leaves V shorter by 5 bases and J shorter by 3 bases, with the junction holding 8 bases beyond the gene matches. CDR1 and CDR2 are read off the germline V gene as SGHTA and FQGTGA. Reading from cysteine to phenylalanine, the CDR3 counts 16 amino acids. CDR3 DNA only is kept here, 48 bases in frame from base 1. This entry is derived from a study of cytomegalovirus exposure and HLA in healthy donors (dated by TCRdb to the late 2010s). About the investigation overall: In an earlier analysis of some 610 of the donors, 276 Gb of sequence data and about 110 million unique TCR beta sequences from 150 million to 200 million T cells were reported. The T cell repertoires of around 730 subjects were profiled by immunosequencing and related to cytomegalovirus serostatus. Typing coverage varied by locus: about 629-630 donors for A, B, C, DRB1 and DQB1; some 520 for DQA1; 600 to 610 for DPA1; about 450 for DPB1. Around 320 gigabases of sequencing data and approximately 85 million unique TCR sequences were included in an early release covering several hundred HLA-typed donors. All discovery cohort repertoires had been generated on a single sequencing platform. Donor age, sex, ethnicity and CMV serostatus were compiled together with the repertoire data. In a later genetic analysis, genome-wide SNP genotypes for about 55% of the roughly 700 donors were used, and that subset was treated as a discovery cohort. Of the 300 to 500 genotyped donors, less than 90% were placed in the genetic ancestry cluster associated with self-reported Caucasian donors. In addition to the first cohort of 666 subjects, a separate validation cohort of 130 or so different subjects was used. The aim of the study was to test whether cataloging public T cell receptors could identify signatures of past pathogen exposure. Class I and class II HLA loci were covered by the typing at four-digit resolution. Four or five DR-DQ haplotypes were handled as single units for association and clustering because linkage in the cohort was strong. An earlier analysis of more than 450 of the donors used high-throughput TCR beta sequencing to judge whether each TCR beta V gene segment behaved as functional or pseudogenic. Rather than using new phenotypic data, the later analysis identified candidate immune exposures from TCR beta sequences and from how often those sequences occurred across donors. Across about 380 genotyped donors of the cohort, an average of approximately 200,000 unique TCR beta nucleotide sequences per donor were sequenced, and roughly 18% of those sequences were non-productive. The study combined high-throughput TCR immunosequencing, statistical association of individual TCRs with disease status, and machine learning to predict cytomegalovirus infection status. A later analysis re-analyzed previously published TCR beta repertoires from 660 or so donors and added high-resolution HLA genotyping to study TCR occurrence patterns.

In total, roughly 670 healthy bone marrow donors made up the cohort. All cohort members were sampled while nominally healthy, although unrecorded immune exposures were likely present. The donor was CMV seropositive and belonged to the group of some 290 seropositive cohort members. A peripheral blood sample was provided by each donor, and peripheral blood mononuclear cells were used for TCR beta sequencing. Genomic DNA extraction from the blood cell samples was performed with the Qiagen DNeasy Blood Extraction Kit. Results the study describes overall, beyond this receptor: In an earlier analysis of approximately 590 of the donors, most TCR beta V segments were observed in productive rearrangements about 90% or about 30% of the time, broadly matching IMGT annotations. In vitro tests confirmed that a few of the cytomegalovirus-associated TCR beta chains recognize cytomegalovirus antigens. V-gene and J-gene trimming of TCR beta chains was associated with a missense DCLRE1C variant in a later genetic analysis, and the association was replicated in an independent cohort. At a false discovery rate of 0.05, a later analysis linked approximately 18,000 TCR beta sequences to specific HLA alleles. Across donors, most TCR sequences were observed very rarely, whereas some public TCRs were present in many individuals. Roughly uniform sequencing depth across donors was assumed in presence/absence analyses, although this assumption may not hold. When HLA alleles, especially DR and DQ, strongly co-occurred, TCR associations were difficult to assign to individual alleles. Because counts were too low, roughly 16 rarely observed V segments, including chromosome 9 orphons, were excluded from the earlier analysis of 587 of the donors. In a later genetic analysis, fewer N-insertions in productive TCRs were reported among donors in an Asian-associated ancestry cluster than the approximately 630-donor mean. In a later analysis, TCR association rates were found to vary across HLA loci, with the most associated TCRs seen for DRB1 alleles and the fewest for HLA-C alleles. This cohort had only TCR beta chains sequenced, and the lack of alpha or paired-chain data limited which features could be detected. A later analysis found that HLA-associated TCR beta chains were more clonally expanded and had lower generation probabilities than equally common non-associated chains. In the study, approximately 160 TCR beta chains were listed as associated with cytomegalovirus. Correlated functional status among segregating V segments might reflect linkage disequilibrium, but an unknown experimental factor could not be ruled out. CMV serostatus was the only immune exposure information available for the cohort. According to a later analysis, parvovirus B19, influenza, CMV and Epstein-Barr virus appeared linked to several top co-occurrence clusters. A further reported finding was that TCR beta sequences accurately predicted the HLA-A and HLA-B alleles for most subjects in the first cohort. Because some donors lacked HLA typing at each locus, the association tests relied only on the typed subset. Most CMV-associated TCR beta chains appeared to be HLA-restricted in a later analysis, and the HLA associations seemed to be driven largely by CMV exposure. It was suggested by the authors that the approach could potentially be generalized to other disease states and immunological phenotypes. A cluster of highly shared sequence variants was judged likely to represent a technical artifact of the sequencing pipeline. Cytomegalovirus status was reported to be diagnosed by the classifier with high specificity and sensitivity in both the original and validation cohorts. Some IMGT-functional V segments, including TRBV6-2 and TRBV6-3, could not be told apart with the 87-base-pair reads, so those segments were excluded.

Library preparation was by the immunoSEQ multiplex PCR assay. The multiplex PCR relied on a mix of 60 forward primers for TCR Vbeta segments and 13 reverse primers for TCR Jbeta segments. A multiplex PCR assay on genomic DNA amplified the CDR3 region of rearranged TCR beta genes. The Illumina HiSeq System was used to sequence the amplified TCR beta libraries as 87-base-pair reads. The paper's processing steps were these. A later analysis counted about 80 million unique TCR beta chains across the 670 or so repertoires, and 10 million to 12 million of these chains were shared by at least two donors. Raw reads were error-corrected and collapsed into unique sequences by a nearest-neighbor algorithm in which closely related sequences were merged to remove PCR and sequencing errors. To assign V, D and J gene segments, CDR3 sequences were aligned to IMGT reference sequences. For a sequence to be retained, at least a six-nucleotide match to both a V gene segment and a J gene segment was required. A rearrangement counted as productive if the CDR3 had no stop codons and remained in frame with V and J, and every other rearrangement counted as non-productive. Following IMGT convention, CDR3 was defined as the stretch from the second conserved V-encoded cysteine to the conserved J-encoded phenylalanine. The earlier analysis of 500 to 650 of the donors excluded any sequence lacking an unambiguous match to a single V gene segment. An earlier analysis of roughly 590 of the donors called V segments functional above 56.7% productive rearrangements and segregating when the between-donor standard deviation exceeded 5%. To diagnose cytomegalovirus status from the catalog of TCR beta chain sequences, a statistical classification framework was built. In a later analysis, V and J genes were assigned by comparing TCR nucleotide sequences against IMGT/GENE-DB human TR gene sequences. Using the TCRdist pipeline, a later analysis assigned CDR3 sequences along with most-parsimonious VDJ recombination scenarios. In a later analysis, each TCR beta chain was defined by its CDR3 amino acid sequence together with its V-gene family, and reads without a unique V-gene family were excluded. A later analysis removed 500 to 600 highly shared, low-generation-probability nucleotide sequences to deal with suspected cross-contamination and a sequencing artifact. For each public chain, a later analysis derived a clonal expansion index from normalized ranks of inferred template counts within each repertoire. Generation probabilities in a later analysis came from a VDJ recombination model fitted to out-of-frame rearrangements, and those results were checked against IGoR. In a later analysis, hypergeometric tests were used to score TCR-TCR, TCR-HLA and TCR-CMV co-occurrence, with a repertoire-size bias correction applied to TCR pairs. In a later analysis, false discovery rates were estimated by permuting HLA or CMV assignments 20 times. In a later analysis, co-occurring TCRs were grouped using DBSCAN, with TCRdist sequence similarity added in when clustering inside HLA-allele-positive subsets. For co-occurrence clustering, repertoires with fewer than 30,000 or more than 120,000 public chains were excluded, along with several repertoires with anomalous nucleotide sharing. The source is immuneACCESS, and TCRdb retained only in-frame sequences with V and J called. Part of the clones is not carried over; for the studies checked, unresolved V genes explain less than half of this, and the remainder is unexplained. For V, J and clone size, that table is used; D and trimming come from the DNA. The sample table lists approximately 73,000 clones, about two thirds of them with a count of one. Jointly, the top ten make up around 5% of the sample.

The chain couples TRBV7-3 to TRBJ2-2; 8 of the junction bases match TRBD2. Sequences were obtained from PBMCs. This receptor was taken from a man under 40 in good health and CMV-seropositive. The DNA sequence reads TGTGCCAGCAGCGCCCTCGGGAGGGCTTACACCGGGGAGCTGTTTTTT. Its amino acids are CASSALGRAYTGELFF.